This T cell receptor beta chain is drawn from a study of T cells in Graves' hyperthyroidism and ophthalmopathy (dated by TCRdb to about 2019). Background for the entire study: Peripheral blood was sampled at the time of initial diagnosis, prior to any treatment. After blood sampling, hyperthyroidism patients were treated with methimazole at a starting dose of 30 mg daily, and ophthalmopathy patients were treated with high-dose intravenous methylprednisolone. Prospective prediction of ophthalmopathy was tested in an independent validation cohort consisting of 18 to 20 hyperthyroidism patients and about 17 patients who later progressed to ophthalmopathy. To identify TCR V-J signatures that set the groups apart, the researchers used a discovery cohort of 100 patients, made up of around 42 with Graves' ophthalmopathy and 57 with stable Graves' hyperthyroidism. According to the paper, TCR Vbeta CDR3 sequencing was carried out on 135 peripheral blood samples, which came from about 45 ophthalmopathy, roughly 75 hyperthyroidism and some 17 progressor patients. In over five Graves' hyperthyroidism patients, the study also compared T-cell repertoires from thyroid tissue with T-cell repertoires from blood. The 100 discovery patients were randomly split 7:3 into training and test sets.

Ophthalmopathy patients had moderately to severely active disease, Clinical Activity Score of at least 3, NOSPECS grade of at least 4, and duration under 3 months. The study excluded patients with uncontrolled infections, other autoimmune diseases, pregnancy or lactation. Clinical symptoms, serum thyroxine and TRAb, thyroid ultrasound, and orbital computed tomography formed the basis for the diagnoses. PBMCs were separated from approximately 10 ml of fresh peripheral blood using Ficoll-Paque density gradient centrifugation. Trizol reagent was used to extract total RNA, and RNA quality was then checked on an Agilent 2100 Bioanalyzer. Paper-wide results and their limitations: In cross-validation, a model built on a 13 V-J signature told ophthalmopathy apart from stable hyperthyroidism with about 90% sensitivity and 81% to 82% specificity, and in testing the same model reached 80%/75%. Blood samples also contained most of the expanded thyroid clonotypes (frequency above 0.001), which suggests that blood repertoires may reflect thyroid immune responses. Sample size was not statistically predetermined, and investigators were not blinded to group allocation. During validation, the model predicted progression to ophthalmopathy a median of roughly six months ahead of onset, with more than 60% sensitivity and about 72% specificity.

This clonotype was found many times. What this receptor recognizes is not known. Base qualities are not at hand, and no much larger clone is one base apart. The TCR beta CDR3 regions were amplified from the RNA transcripts. For the first round of RT-PCR on the TCR CDR3, the HTBI primer set was used together with the Qiagen OneStep RT-PCR kit. Libraries were constructed in a second round of multiplex PCR, after which size selection and purification were carried out. Sequencing of the libraries was done on an Illumina HiSeq2000 using paired-end 100 bp reads. Turning to the authors' computational methods: SOAPnuke was used to process the raw data, with reads discarded if the reads contained adapters or uncalled bases, had a mean Phred below 15, or lacked an exact constant-primer or identifier match. High-quality paired reads were merged with COPE v1.2.5, and unique nucleotide sequences were defined as clonotypes. MiTCR v1.1 was used to align the clonotypes against IMGT TRBV, TRBD and TRBJ reference segments. Only V-J combinations with frequency above 0.0001, covering 99% to 99.2% of repertoires, were analysed. The TCS score was defined as the ratio of F50 (clonal expansion) to E x V (chaos), calculated using BLOSUM62-based TCRdist between CDR3 peptides within each V-J. Welch's t-statistics and random forest reduced fewer than 600 V-J features to 13, which were used in a naive Bayes classifier (R e1071). The public reads were reanalyzed by TCRdb: fastp trimming at Q25, MiXCR alignment, in-frame beta chains only. All rows with the same CDR3 protein become a single entry with the most common DNA and genes. These V and J calls derive from TCRdb rather than the authors' analysis. For this sample there are roughly 250,000 distinct CDR3 sequences; less than 20% appear just once. The leading ten clones occupy around 26% of the sample.

Looking up the germline V gene yields CDR1 MNHEY and CDR2 SVGEGT. V trim: 8 bases; J trim: 7 bases; unmatched bases: 3. The CDR3 spans 12 residues, from the cysteine through the phenylalanine. Here the CDR3 DNA is all that survives: 36 bases in frame from base 1. The chain is encoded by TRBV6-2 or TRBV6-3 joined to TRBJ1-4; the junction holds 8 bases that match TRBD1. Sequenced: blood. This TCR was recovered from a woman aged 18-35 years with Graves' ophthalmopathy. The nucleotides read TGTGCCAGCGGACAGGGCAGTGAAAAACTGTTTTTT. Its product reads: CASGQGSEKLFF.